Each of the 16 T cell receptor beta chains below was sequenced from the same sample in a study of T cells after yellow fever vaccination. Each CDR3 protein gets one entry after TCRdb re-called the 5' RACE reads with MiXCR. Altogether around 100,000 distinct CDR3 sequences are present, 8% to 9.5% being singletons, with the ten largest covering roughly 25%. The starting material was CD8+ T cells sorted from PBMCs, obtained 45 days after the yellow fever booster vaccination. All receptors derive from a man aged 25-45 years who received the YFV17D yellow fever vaccine.

At least ten counts were recorded for this clonotype. J is TRBJ2-7 and V is TRBV7-2; TRBD2 might be the D (5 bases). The CDR3 has 15 amino acids. CDR1 SGHTA and CDR2 FQGNSA come from the germline V gene. Trimming stripped 1 base from V and 3 bases from J, with 13 bases between. The CDR3 DNA reads as TGTGCCAGCAGCTTAGTTGAAGAGCGGAACTACGAGCAGTACTTC. It yields the protein CASSLVEERNYEQYF.

Ten or more counts support this clonotype. This sequence joins TRBV9 and TRBJ2-1; no clear D gene. The CDR3 covers 11 residues. The germline V gene has CDR1 SGDLS and CDR2 YYNGEE. The V end lost 0 bases, the J end lost 9 bases, and 4 bases lay between the germline ends. Here the CDR3 DNA reads TGTGCCAGCAGCGTAGTGGTTGAGCAGTTCTTC. It codes for CASSVVVEQFF.

J is TRBJ2-2 and V is TRBV3-1; no clear D gene. The CDR3 length is 15 residues. Trimming removed 11 bases at V and 3 bases at J, with 19 bases between. The germline V gene has CDR1 LGHDT and CDR2 YNNKEL (reference sequence). CDR3 in amino acids: CASCQGNSYTGELFF. The CDR3 DNA sequence: TGTGCCTCCTGCCAAGGCAACAGCTACACCGGGGAGCTGTTTTTT.

A note on this clonotype: This sequence may be a read error, since a much larger clone differs from it by one base. The genes are TRBV15 and TRBJ2-4; no clear D gene. CDR1 LNHNV and CDR2 YYDKDF come from the germline V gene (reference sequence). The CDR3 sequence is 14 residues long. V was clipped by 0 bases and J by 8 bases, with 11 bases between them. Here the CDR3 reads CATSRDVDFDIQYF. The CDR3 nucleotides are TGTGCCACCAGCAGAGATGTAGATTTCGACATTCAGTACTTC.

The chain carries TRBV27 and TRBJ2-2, with 9 bases lining up with TRBD2. V trimming: 2 bases; J trimming: 5 bases; junction bases outside the gene matches: 3. The CDR3 length is 15 residues. Germline V lookup: CDR1 MNHEY, CDR2 SMNVEV (reference sequence). CDR3 nucleotides: TGTGCCAGCAGTTTAGCAGCGGGAGGAACCGGGGAGCTGTTTTTT. Translation gives CASSLAAGGTGELFF.

Only a few counts were recorded for this clonotype. The chain combines TRBV29-1 with TRBJ2-3; 11 bases align to TRBD2. CDR3 length: 17 amino acids. J lost 3 bases, V lost 0 bases, and 8 bases had no gene match. Germline CDR1 reads SQVTM; CDR2 reads ANQGSEA. The CDR3 protein is CSVEEGVAGGGTDTQYF. The DNA of the CDR3 is TGCAGCGTTGAAGAAGGGGTAGCGGGAGGGGGGACAGATACGCAGTATTTT.

This clonotype was seen repeatedly, ten times or more. This rearrangement joins TRBV20-1 to TRBJ2-1, with D tentatively TRBD2 (6 bases). V was cut by 3 bases and J by 1 base, with 19 bases left in between. Germline CDR1 DFQATT, CDR2 SNEGSKA (reference sequence). The CDR3 consists of 17 residues. The CDR3 bases are TGCAGTGCTAGTTCCCCGGGAGCCCTTCGGTCCTACAATGAGCAGTTCTTC. Translating it yields CSASSPGALRSYNEQFF.

In this sample, this clonotype turned up many times. The rearrangement links TRBV27 to TRBJ2-2, with TRBD2 as a possible D gene (5 bases). V was trimmed by 4 bases and J by 9 bases, leaving 12 bases between them. Germline CDR1 reads MNHEY; CDR2 reads SMNVEV (reference sequence). There are 13 residues in the CDR3. CDR3 bases: TGTGCCAGCAGTTGGGGAGAGGGCCGGGAGCTGTTTTTT. Protein product: CASSWGEGRELFF.

This clonotype appeared a few times. The genes are TRBV5-4 and TRBJ2-7; weak D call: TRBD1 (5 bases). Germline assignment: CDR1 SGHNT and CDR2 YYREEE (reference sequence). V was pared by 4 bases and J by 0 bases, with 5 bases between. The CDR3 sequence is 12 residues long. Here the CDR3 reads CASSGASYEQYF. CDR3 DNA sequence: TGTGCCAGCAGCGGGGCCTCCTACGAGCAGTACTTC.

This clonotype was counted many times. This chain joins TRBV2 and TRBJ2-2, with 9 nucleotides matching TRBD2. The CDR3 runs to 17 residues. V shed 6 bases and J 7 bases; nucleotides not matched to a gene: 15. The germline CDR1 and CDR2 sequences are SNHLY and FYNNEI. For the CDR3, the DNA is TGTGCCAGCAGGGATACAATACCGGGACTAGCTGGCGGGGAGCTGTTTTTT. The encoded protein is CASRDTIPGLAGGELFF.

This clonotype was detected many times. The gene calls are TRBV29-1 and TRBJ2-7; 9 bases are shared with TRBD1. The V segment lost 2 bases and the J segment 3 bases; nucleotides outside the gene matches: 2. The CDR3 spans 13 residues. Germline V gene lookup returns CDR1 SQVTM and CDR2 ANQGSEA. The CDR3 DNA is TGCAGCGTTGAAATGGACAGGGGCTACGAGCAGTACTTC. This translates into CSVEMDRGYEQYF.

This clonotype was observed many times. V gene TRBV6-5 combines with J gene TRBJ2-1; D gene ambiguous. Looked up from germline, CDR1 is MNHEY and CDR2 is SVGAGI. V lost 0 bases and J 0 bases, leaving 9 bases between the germline ends. This CDR3 region has 16 residues. The CDR3 DNA is TGTGCCAGCAGTTACTCGACACTCAGCTCCTACAATGAGCAGTTCTTC. It translates to CASSYSTLSSYNEQFF.

In its sample, this clonotype was seen many times. The chain employs TRBV20-1 and TRBJ2-7; D is undetermined. Deletions cut 5 bases from V and 3 bases from J, with 8 bases between. Germline lookup yields CDR1 DFQATT and CDR2 SNEGSKA (reference sequence). The CDR3 is made up of 11 amino acids. CDR3 protein: CSAYIDYEQYF. For the CDR3, the DNA is TGCAGTGCTTATATCGACTACGAGCAGTACTTC.

Ten or more counts support this clonotype. J is TRBJ1-1 and V is TRBV7-2; no clear D gene. The CDR3 consists of 13 residues. Germline V CDR1 and CDR2: SGHTA, FQGNSA. V was shortened by 7 bases and J by 1 base, with 10 bases between the two germline ends. The CDR3 loop reads CASTPLTNTEAFF. The CDR3 region has the DNA TGTGCCAGCACCCCGCTGACGAACACTGAAGCTTTCTTT.

The chain combines TRBV4-3 with TRBJ2-7; tentatively, D is TRBD1 (6 bases). In germline, CDR1 is LGHNA, CDR2 YSLEER. This CDR3 contains 15 residues. Trimming shortened V by 0 bases and J by 0 bases, and 9 bases separated the two germline ends. The CDR3 nucleotides are TGCGCCAGCAGCCAAGATACAGGGATCTCCTACGAGCAGTACTTC. Protein: CASSQDTGISYEQYF.

Many counts were recorded for this clonotype. CDR3 sequence reads: CSARDLEGREQFF. DNA for the CDR3: TGCAGTGCTAGAGATCTGGAGGGCCGGGAGCAGTTCTTC. This chain joins TRBV20-1 and TRBJ2-1; tentative D call: TRBD2 (6 bases). The CDR3 length is 13 residues. Germline CDR1 is DFQATT and CDR2 is SNEGSKA (reference sequence). The ends were cut back, 0 bases at V and 10 bases at J, with 13 bases in the middle.